A single sample gave rise to the 5 T cell receptor beta chains below, sequenced in a study of tumor-infiltrating lymphocytes in localized non-small cell lung cancer. Clones were read by immunoSEQ multiplex PCR, and TCRdb kept only the in-frame ones, dropping some. The data show 15,000 to 16,000 clones, around 66% seen once. What was sequenced was lung tumor tissue. These receptors all stem from a human donor with non-small cell lung cancer.

The V and J genes are TRBV11-3 and TRBJ2-5, with 13 nucleotides matching TRBD2. The germline gives CDR1 SGHNT, CDR2 YENEEA. The trim removed 5 bases at V and 5 bases at J, leaving 5 bases unmatched. The CDR3 length is 15 residues. The CDR3 DNA is TGTGCCAGCAGCCTAGGACTAGCGGGAGTGGAGACCCAGTACTTC. Protein: CASSLGLAGVETQYF.

A few counts support this clone. The rearrangement uses TRBV2 and TRBJ2-1, with a weak D call TRBD1 (5 bases). The V gene lost 8 bases and the J gene lost 1 base, with 9 bases spanning the gap. Germline V gives CDR1 SNHLY, CDR2 FYNNEI. The CDR3 is made up of 13 amino acids. As DNA, the CDR3 is TGTGCCAGCCTGACAGATTCCTACAATGAGCAGTTCTTC. Its translation is CASLTDSYNEQFF. The entire variable domain, with the rest obtained from reference TRBV2 and TRBJ2-1, is as follows: EPEVTQTPSHQVTQMGQEVILRCVPISNHLYFYWYRQILGQKVEFLVSFYNNEISEKSEIFDDQFSVERPDGSNFTLKIRSTKLEDSAMYFCASLTDSYNEQFFGPGTRLTVL.

The chain joins TRBV30 to TRBJ1-1; D gene uncertain. The germline CDR1 and CDR2 sequences are GTSNPN and SVGIG (reference sequence). Trimming stripped 0 bases from V and 8 bases from J, with 4 bases between. The CDR3 extends over 10 amino acids. DNA for the CDR3: TGTGCCTGGAGTGTACTCGAAGCTTTCTTT. Translating gives CAWSVLEAFF. Drawing the rest from reference TRBV30 and TRBJ1-1, the complete variable domain is SQTIHQWPATLVQPVGSPLSLECTVEGTSNPNLYWYRQAAGRGLQLLFYSVGIGQISSEVPQNLSASRPQDRQFILSSKKLLLSDSGFYLCAWSVLEAFFGQGTRLTVV.

Only a few counts were recorded for this clone. The rearrangement joins TRBV30 to TRBJ2-7; D is possibly TRBD1 (8 bases). Germline lookup yields CDR1 GTSNPN and CDR2 SVGIG (reference sequence). There are 13 residues in the CDR3. V was pared by 2 bases and J by 6 bases, with 14 bases between. The CDR3 reads CAWSTDREGEQYF. Here the CDR3 DNA reads TGTGCCTGGAGTACGGACAGGGAGGGCGAGCAGTACTTC. Supplemented by reference TRBV30 and TRBJ2-7, the full variable domain reads SQTIHQWPATLVQPVGSPLSLECTVEGTSNPNLYWYRQAAGRGLQLLFYSVGIGQISSEVPQNLSASRPQDRQFILSSKKLLLSDSGFYLCAWSTDREGEQYFGPGTRLTVT.

This clone has only one observation. This chain joins TRBV7-2 and TRBJ2-2; no definite D call. This CDR3 is built from 13 residues. Germline V gene data show CDR1 as SGHTA and CDR2 as FQGNSA. Trimming took 1 base from V and 4 from J, leaving 4 bases between them. CDR3 loop: CASSLVSTGELFF. The CDR3 DNA reads TGTGCCAGCAGCTTAGTGTCCACCGGGGAGCTGTTTTTT.